The 15 T cell receptor beta chains given below trace back to one sample, sequenced in a study of blood T cell repertoires in COVID-19. TCRdb's copy holds only in-frame clones and misses some; the assay was immunoSEQ multiplex PCR. In the table there are tens of thousands of clones, around 88% of which are singletons. Sequenced input: peripheral blood. These TCRs come from an elderly woman with acute or convalescent COVID-19.

This sequence joins TRBV5-4 and TRBJ1-2; D perhaps matches TRBD1 (6 bases). CDR3 length: 14 amino acids. V was pared by 1 base and J by 4 bases, with 11 bases between. CDR1 and CDR2 (germline): SGHNT, YYREEE (reference sequence). The DNA of the CDR3 is TGTGCCAGCAGCTTGCAAGGACAGAGCTATGGCTACACCTTC. Its translation: CASSLQGQSYGYTF.

The V gene is TRBV19, the J gene TRBJ2-1; 7 nucleotides align to TRBD2. Germline CDR1 and CDR2: LNHDA and SQIVND (reference sequence). This CDR3 has 13 residues. V was pared by 4 bases and J by 6 bases, with 3 bases of the junction left unmatched. CDR3 sequence reads: CASSKLAGNEQFF. In DNA, the CDR3 is TGTGCCAGTAGTAAATTAGCGGGCAATGAGCAGTTCTTC. Combining the CDR3 with reference TRBV19 and TRBJ2-1 gives the whole variable domain DGGITQSPKYLFRKEGQNVTLSCEQNLNHDAMYWYRQDPGQGLRLIYYSQIVNDFQKGDIAEGYSVSREKKESFPLTVTSAQKNPTAFYLCASSKLAGNEQFFGPGTRLTVL.

The CDR3 sequence is CASSIDGTATGELFF. The CDR3 coding sequence is TGTGCCAGTAGTATAGATGGGACAGCCACCGGGGAGCTGTTTTTT. The V gene is TRBV19, the J gene TRBJ2-2, with 7 bases fitting TRBD1. The CDR3 is 15 residues long. The J segment lost 4 bases and the V segment lost 0 bases, leaving 2 bases of the junction unmatched. Germline V gene lookup returns CDR1 LNHDA and CDR2 SQIVND (reference sequence).

This clone was seen only a few times. This sequence joins TRBV6-2 or TRBV6-3 and TRBJ1-5; no firm D call. The CDR3 is 13 amino acids. Trimming cost V 4 bases and J 5 bases, with 9 bases left between them. Germline V gene data show CDR1 as MNHEY and CDR2 as SVGEGT. The CDR3 bases are TGTGCCAGCAGTTCCGAGACTTATCAGCCCCAGCATTTT. It specifies CASSSETYQPQHF.

This chain joins TRBV5-1 and TRBJ1-2, with a weak D call TRBD1 (6 bases). Germline CDR1 is SGHRS and CDR2 is YFSETQ. The germline V and J ends were trimmed by 0 bases and 5 bases, with 11 bases remaining between them. The CDR3 totals 14 residues. This chain's CDR3 is CASSLEGTPYGYTF. DNA of the CDR3: TGCGCCAGCAGCTTGGAGGGGACACCATATGGCTACACCTTC.

The chain joins TRBV19 to TRBJ1-5; 7 bases are a match to TRBD1. There are 14 residues in the CDR3. V shed 6 bases and J 3 bases; nucleotides not matched to a gene: 5. The germline V gene encodes CDR1 LNHDA and CDR2 SQIVND (reference sequence). The DNA of the CDR3 is TGTGCCAGTAGACCGACAGGGAACAATCAGCCCCAGCATTTT. Amino acids: CASRPTGNNQPQHF.

The genes are TRBV9 and TRBJ1-1; D gene ambiguous. CDR1 and CDR2 (germline): SGDLS, YYNGEE. The CDR3 is 14 residues long. Trimming removed 0 bases at V and 3 bases at J, with 9 bases between. CDR3 region: CASSVVPEHTEAFF. The DNA of the CDR3 is TGTGCCAGCAGCGTAGTCCCAGAACACACTGAAGCTTTCTTT.

This clone has a single count. This CDR3 is CASSFDRRGNTIYF. The CDR3 DNA reads TGTGCCAGCAGTTTCGACAGGCGGGGAAACACCATATATTTT. The chain employs TRBV28 and TRBJ1-3; TRBD1 is a possible D gene (6 bases). Trimming removed 3 bases from V and 4 bases from J, with 10 bases in between. Germline V gives CDR1 MDHEN, CDR2 SYDVKM. The CDR3 extends over 14 amino acids.

The chain is built from TRBV23-1 and TRBJ2-1; possible D gene TRBD2, 6 bases. TRBV23-1 is an ORF; its function is uncertain. This CDR3 region has 16 residues. Trimming took 6 bases from V and 1 from J, leaving 16 bases between them. The CDR3 here is CASSLTGERSYNEQFF. CDR3 nucleotide sequence: TGCGCCAGCAGCCTAACGGGGGAGAGGTCCTACAATGAGCAGTTCTTC.

V and J are TRBV5-1 and TRBJ2-5; TRBD1 matches 8 bases. J gave up 0 bases and V 4 bases, and 5 bases lay outside the gene matches. The length of the CDR3 is 15 residues. Germline loops: CDR1 SGHRS, CDR2 YFSETQ. CDR3 DNA sequence: TGCGCCAGCAGCGACGGACAGGGAAACCAAGAGACCCAGTACTTC. The encoded protein is CASSDGQGNQETQYF.

The V and J genes are TRBV6-2 or TRBV6-3 and TRBJ2-7; D gene uncertain. The CDR3 loop spans 11 amino acids. V was clipped by 6 bases and J by 3 bases, with 6 bases between them. Germline-derived CDR1 and CDR2 are MNHEY and SVGEGT. The CDR3: CASSLHYEQYF. The CDR3 DNA follows: TGTGCCAGCAGCCTCCACTACGAGCAGTACTTC.

CDR3 sequence: CASSQVVREGLLSEQYF. CDR3 coding DNA: TGTGCCAGCAGCCAAGTGGTGCGGGAGGGCCTTCTGAGCGAGCAGTACTTC. The genes are TRBV3-1 (or the pseudogene TRBV3-2) and TRBJ2-7, with 9 positions matching TRBD2. This CDR3 is 17 amino acids long. From germline, CDR1 is LGHDT and CDR2 YNNKEL (reference sequence). V was clipped by 1 base and J by 6 bases; unmatched bases: 13.

Points on this clone: Because the CDR3's place on the DNA is in doubt, the DNA is left out and the CDR3 is given as listed by TCRdb. The V gene is TRBV6-1, the J gene TRBJ2-1; the table's D call, TRBD2, has no DNA check behind it. The germline V gene has CDR1 MNHNS and CDR2 SASEGT. 16 amino acids form the CDR3, both terminal residues included. The CDR3 protein is CASSDFGEGGPIEQFF.

The CDR3 here is CATSRDTAGNTIYF. The CDR3 DNA is TGTGCCACCAGCAGGGACACGGCTGGAAACACCATATATTTT. The chain uses TRBV15 and TRBJ1-3, with TRBD1 as a possible D gene (5 bases). This CDR3 is 14 amino acids long. Germline lookup yields CDR1 LNHNV and CDR2 YYDKDF (reference sequence). Trimming removed 3 bases from V and 2 bases from J, with 8 bases in between.

V usage is TRBV24-1 and J usage is TRBJ2-5; a weak D match, TRBD2 (5 bases). The CDR3 spans 13 residues. With 4 bases removed from V and 5 bases from J, the gap between germline ends came to 10 bases. In germline, CDR1 is KGHDR, CDR2 SFDVKD. In DNA form, the CDR3 reads TGTGCCACCAGTGAGGGAGCCCAGGAGACCCAGTACTTC. Translated: CATSEGAQETQYF.